Listed below are T cell receptor beta chains from one sample, sequenced in a study of neurological immune-mediated disorders. MiXCR, run by TCRdb on the 5' RACE reads, gives a single entry per CDR3 protein. The sample includes tens of thousands of distinct CDR3 sequences, 7% to 9% of them seen just once. Specimen: PBMCs. These receptors originate from a woman in her thirties or forties in good health. Each CDR3 is given with its conserved first and last residue. D genes are given only for firm matches. Size tells how often a clone was seen (once, few, many) or the class of an expanded clone, and some rows leave it out.

V gene,J gene,clone size,D gene,CDR3 protein,CDR3 DNA
TRBV7-3,TRBJ2-1,many,TRBD2,CASSSRLAGEPGEQFF,TGTGCCAGCAGCTCCAGACTAGCGGGAGAACCTGGTGAGCAGTTCTTC
TRBV7-2,TRBJ2-1,many,TRBD2,CASSLTTGLSNEQFF,TGTGCCAGCAGCTTAACCACGGGACTAAGTAATGAGCAGTTCTTC
TRBV29-1,TRBJ2-2,many,NA,CSLPADRHSTGELFF,TGCAGCCTCCCCGCCGACCGCCATAGCACCGGGGAGCTGTTTTTT
TRBV5-6,TRBJ2-1,many,TRBD2,CASSLAPAGSYNEQFF,TGTGCCAGCAGCTTGGCCCCAGCGGGGAGTTACAATGAGCAGTTCTTC
TRBV29-1,TRBJ2-1,many,NA,CSVARQGNEQFF,TGCAGCGTTGCTCGGCAAGGCAATGAGCAGTTCTTC
TRBV12-3/TRBV12-4,TRBJ1-1,many,NA,CASSFSGDTEAFF,TGTGCCAGCAGTTTCTCGGGGGATACTGAAGCTTTCTTT
TRBV5-1,TRBJ2-5,many,TRBD2,CASTSGGLKETQYF,TGCGCCAGCACTAGCGGGGGACTAAAAGAGACCCAGTACTTC
TRBV6-2/TRBV6-3,TRBJ2-1,NA,NA,CASSYFQGRNEQFF,TGTGCCAGCAGTTACTTCCAGGGGAGGAATGAGCAGTTCTTC
TRBV7-9,TRBJ2-5,NA,TRBD1,CASSNRGPETQYF,TGTGCCAGCAGCAACAGGGGGCCAGAGACCCAGTACTTC
TRBV3-1,TRBJ2-3,once,NA,CASSQVGEGSNTQYF,TGTGCCAGCAGCCAAGTAGGTGAGGGGTCAAATACGCAGTATTTT
TRBV12-3/TRBV12-4,TRBJ1-3,many,NA,CASSRGQAVYF,TGTGCCAGCAGCAGAGGGCAGGCCGTATATTTT
TRBV5-1,TRBJ2-7,many,NA,CASRQPQEPYEQYF,TGCGCCAGTAGACAGCCACAGGAGCCCTACGAGCAGTACTTC
TRBV7-3,TRBJ1-6,many,TRBD1,CASSPGTGDNSPLHF,TGTGCCAGCAGCCCGGGGACAGGGGATAATTCACCCCTCCACTTT
TRBV11-3,TRBJ2-1,many,TRBD2,CASSLDPGLVDEQFF,TGTGCCAGCAGCTTAGATCCGGGACTAGTCGATGAGCAGTTCTTC
TRBV7-2,TRBJ2-1,many,TRBD1,CASRTAGTGTNEQFF,TGTGCCAGCAGAACCGCCGGGACAGGGACCAATGAGCAGTTCTTC
TRBV20-1,TRBJ1-5,many,TRBD1,CSAVGTGLNQPQHF,TGCAGTGCCGTGGGGACAGGGCTCAATCAGCCCCAGCATTTT
TRBV6-2/TRBV6-3,TRBJ2-2,many,NA,CASSGDPANTGELFF,TGTGCCAGCAGTGGAGATCCCGCGAACACCGGGGAGCTGTTTTTT
TRBV4-3,TRBJ1-1,many,NA,CASSPRGSNTEAFF,TGCGCCAGCAGCCCCAGGGGATCGAACACTGAAGCTTTCTTT
TRBV27,TRBJ1-1,many,TRBD1,CASSLSWGQRRGLPEFEAFF,TGTGCCAGCAGTTTATCTTGGGGCCAGAGAAGGGGGCTCCCTGAGTTTGAAGCTTTCTTT
TRBV5-1,TRBJ1-2,many,TRBD1,CASSARTGGAGISYTF,TGCGCCAGCAGCGCGCGGACAGGGGGCGCGGGAATTAGCTACACCTTC
TRBV20-1,TRBJ1-2,many,NA,CSARAGTLYGYTF,TGCAGTGCCCGGGCCGGGACACTTTATGGCTACACCTTC
TRBV12-2,TRBJ1-6,NA,NA,CASRFRGQNSPLHF,TGTGCAAGTCGCTTCAGGGGGCAAAATTCACCCCTCCACTTT
TRBV20-1,TRBJ1-3,many,NA,CSAQDVRGSGNTIYF,TGCAGTGCGCAGGATGTTCGGGGCTCTGGAAACACCATATATTTT
TRBV2,TRBJ2-7,many,TRBD1,CASGQDRYEQYF,TGTGCCAGCGGGCAGGACAGGTACGAGCAGTACTTC
TRBV7-3,TRBJ2-1,many,TRBD1,CASSSGTGYNEQFF,TGTGCCAGCAGCTCCGGGACAGGCTACAATGAGCAGTTCTTC
TRBV27,TRBJ1-2,many,NA,CASGGLYNGYTF,TGTGCCAGCGGGGGCCTCTACAATGGCTACACCTTC
TRBV15,TRBJ1-5,few,TRBD1,CATSIDRGGNQPQHF,TGTGCCACCAGCATCGACAGGGGAGGCAATCAGCCCCAGCATTTT
TRBV7-3,TRBJ2-5,NA,NA,CASSLGTGQETQYF,TGTGCCAGCAGCTTAGGGACTGGACAAGAGACCCAGTACTTC
TRBV6-6,TRBJ1-6,many,TRBD1,CASSWDRDNSPLHF,TGTGCCAGCAGTTGGGACAGGGACAATTCACCCCTCCACTTT
TRBV20-1,TRBJ1-2,many,NA,CSVRRDRGYGYTF,TGCAGTGTTCGAAGGGACCGGGGCTATGGCTACACCTTC
TRBV24-1,TRBJ1-2,many,TRBD1,CATSDPGQAYGYTF,TGTGCCACCAGTGACCCCGGACAGGCGTATGGCTACACCTTC
TRBV4-1,TRBJ1-1,many,NA,CASSQARNTEAFF,TGCGCCAGCAGCCAAGCCAGGAACACTGAAGCTTTCTTT
TRBV3-1,TRBJ2-5,many,NA,CASSHRETQYF,TGTGCCAGCAGTCATCGGGAGACCCAGTACTTC
TRBV25-1,TRBJ2-7,few,TRBD1,CASSVPGTGEREQYF,TGTGCCAGCAGTGTCCCCGGGACAGGGGAACGGGAGCAGTACTTC
TRBV5-5,TRBJ2-7,many,TRBD2,CASSLGTSLPSYEQYF,TGTGCCAGCAGCTTGGGGACTAGCCTTCCCTCCTACGAGCAGTACTTC
TRBV6-2/TRBV6-3,TRBJ2-4,NA,NA,CASSYDFETFNLKYF,TGTGCCAGCAGCTACGATTTCGAGACTTTCAATCTTAAGTACTTC
TRBV12-3/TRBV12-4,TRBJ2-5,many,TRBD2,CASSLLRGSGKQETQYF,TGTGCCAGCAGTTTACTCCGGGGGAGCGGGAAACAAGAGACCCAGTACTTC
TRBV5-1,TRBJ2-3,many,TRBD1,CASSTGQGRTDTQYF,TGCGCCAGCAGCACTGGACAGGGGAGGACCGATACGCAGTATTTT
TRBV27,TRBJ2-3,NA,NA,CASSLSMGVFTDTQYF,TGTGCCAGCAGTTTATCAATGGGGGTGTTCACAGATACGCAGTATTTT
TRBV27,TRBJ2-1,many,NA,CASSFSRGGEQFF,TGTGCCAGCAGTTTTTCCAGGGGTGGGGAGCAGTTCTTC
TRBV7-6,TRBJ1-2,many,NA,CASSSGGVGYTF,TGTGCCAGCAGTTCCGGTGGGGTGGGCTACACCTTC
TRBV9,TRBJ2-2,few,NA,CASSVLVVGELFF,TGTGCCAGCAGCGTTCTAGTGGTGGGGGAGCTGTTTTTT
TRBV29-1,TRBJ1-2,many,NA,CSVATLRSGYTF,TGCAGCGTAGCCACTCTCAGGAGTGGCTACACCTTC
TRBV10-3,TRBJ1-6,once,NA,CAISEVGQSIFNSPLHF,TGTGCCATCAGTGAGGTGGGCCAGAGTATTTTTAATTCACCCCTCCACTTT
TRBV9,TRBJ1-1,many,NA,CASSPRRAANTEAFF,TGTGCCAGCAGCCCCCGGAGGGCGGCGAACACTGAAGCTTTCTTT
TRBV10-3,TRBJ2-2,many,NA,CAISSKDTGELFF,TGTGCCATCAGTTCAAAGGACACCGGGGAGCTGTTTTTT
TRBV5-6,TRBJ1-2,many,TRBD1,CASSDWDRANYGYTF,TGTGCCAGCAGCGACTGGGACAGAGCTAACTATGGCTACACCTTC
TRBV5-5,TRBJ1-5,NA,TRBD1,CASSLASGTGSSRGQPQHF,TGTGCCAGCAGCTTGGCATCCGGGACAGGGTCCTCCAGGGGCCAGCCCCAGCATTTT
TRBV10-3,TRBJ2-7,NA,NA,CAIRGAGEHYF,TGTGCCATCAGGGGGGCTGGGGAGCATTACTTC
TRBV4-1,TRBJ1-4,many,NA,CASSRVPDSLNEKLFF,TGCGCCAGCAGCCGAGTGCCGGACAGCCTTAATGAAAAACTGTTTTTT
TRBV12-3/TRBV12-4,TRBJ2-1,many,NA,CASSIVQFF,TGTGCCAGCAGTATAGTCCAGTTCTTC
TRBV7-2,TRBJ2-4,many,TRBD2,CASSSGPLAGGLFGKNIQYF,TGTGCCAGCAGTTCGGGGCCACTAGCGGGGGGGCTCTTCGGCAAAAACATTCAGTACTTC
TRBV5-6,TRBJ2-5,many,TRBD2,CASSLNGRVPETQYF,TGTGCCAGCAGCTTGAACGGGAGGGTGCCTGAGACCCAGTACTTC
TRBV7-2,TRBJ2-1,few,TRBD2,CASSPQREVDNEQFF,TGTGCCAGCAGCCCCCAACGGGAGGTAGACAATGAGCAGTTCTTC
TRBV20-1,TRBJ1-1,many,NA,CSAGNPGPMNTEAFF,TGCAGTGCTGGGAATCCGGGACCGATGAACACTGAAGCTTTCTTT
TRBV5-1,TRBJ1-1,few,TRBD1,CASSRGQNPMNTEAFF,TGCGCCAGCAGCCGGGGACAGAATCCTATGAACACTGAAGCTTTCTTT
TRBV6-2/TRBV6-3,TRBJ2-7,many,TRBD2,CASLHGGSSGSFYEQYF,TGTGCCAGCCTCCATGGAGGGTCTAGCGGGAGTTTCTACGAGCAGTACTTC
TRBV29-1,TRBJ2-7,many,TRBD2,CSASGGLHEQYF,TGCAGCGCCTCGGGGGGGCTCCACGAGCAGTACTTC